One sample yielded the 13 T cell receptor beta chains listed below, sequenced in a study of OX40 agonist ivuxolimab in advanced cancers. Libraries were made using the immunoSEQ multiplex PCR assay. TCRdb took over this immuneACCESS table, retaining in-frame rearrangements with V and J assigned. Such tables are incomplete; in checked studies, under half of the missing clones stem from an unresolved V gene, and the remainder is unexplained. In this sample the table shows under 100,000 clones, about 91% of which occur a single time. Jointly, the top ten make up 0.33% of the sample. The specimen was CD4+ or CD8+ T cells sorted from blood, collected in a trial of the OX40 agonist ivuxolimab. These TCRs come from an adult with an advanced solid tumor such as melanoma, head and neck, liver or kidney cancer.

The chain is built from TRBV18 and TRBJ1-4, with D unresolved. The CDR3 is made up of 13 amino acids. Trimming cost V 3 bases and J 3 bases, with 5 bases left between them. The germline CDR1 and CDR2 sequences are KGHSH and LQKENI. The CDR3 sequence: CASSPRANEKLFF. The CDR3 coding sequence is TGTGCCAGCTCACCTAGGGCTAATGAAAAACTGTTTTTT.

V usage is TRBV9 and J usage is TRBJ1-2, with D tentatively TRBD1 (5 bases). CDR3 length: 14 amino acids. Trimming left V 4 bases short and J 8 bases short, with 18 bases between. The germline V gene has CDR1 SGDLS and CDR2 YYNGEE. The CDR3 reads CASSPGPGLGGYTF. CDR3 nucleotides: TGTGCCAGCAGCCCAGGTCCAGGGTTAGGGGGCTACACCTTC.

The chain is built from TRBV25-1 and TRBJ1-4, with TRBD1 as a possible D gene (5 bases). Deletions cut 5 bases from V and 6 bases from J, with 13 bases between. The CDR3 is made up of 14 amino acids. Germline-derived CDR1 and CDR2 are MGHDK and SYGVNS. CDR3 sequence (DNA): TGTGCCAGCAGTATGGGGGGGGACGATGAAAAACTGTTTTTT. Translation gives CASSMGGDDEKLFF.

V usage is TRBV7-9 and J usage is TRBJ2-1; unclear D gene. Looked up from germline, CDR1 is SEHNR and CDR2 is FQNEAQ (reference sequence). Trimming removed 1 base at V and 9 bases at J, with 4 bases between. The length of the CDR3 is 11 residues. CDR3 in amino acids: CASSLGGEQFF. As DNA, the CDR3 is TGTGCCAGCAGCTTAGGGGGTGAGCAGTTCTTC.

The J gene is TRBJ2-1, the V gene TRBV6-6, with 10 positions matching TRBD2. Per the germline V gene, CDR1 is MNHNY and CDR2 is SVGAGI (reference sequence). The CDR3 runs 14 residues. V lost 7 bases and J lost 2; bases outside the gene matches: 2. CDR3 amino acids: CASTGLAPYNEQFF. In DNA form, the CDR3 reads TGTGCCAGCACGGGACTAGCGCCCTACAATGAGCAGTTCTTC.

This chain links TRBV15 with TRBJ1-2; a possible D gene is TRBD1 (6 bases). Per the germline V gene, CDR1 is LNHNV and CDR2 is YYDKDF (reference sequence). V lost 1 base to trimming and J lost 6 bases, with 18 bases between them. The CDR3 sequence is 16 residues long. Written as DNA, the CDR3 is TGTGCCACCAGCAGAGGAGGGACATCGGGTGGGCATGGCTACACCTTC. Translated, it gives CATSRGGTSGGHGYTF.

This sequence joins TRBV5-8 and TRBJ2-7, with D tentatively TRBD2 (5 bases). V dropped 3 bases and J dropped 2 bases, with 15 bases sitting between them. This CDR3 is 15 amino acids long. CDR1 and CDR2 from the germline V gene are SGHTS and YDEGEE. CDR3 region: CASSSDPRGAYEQYF. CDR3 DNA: TGTGCCAGCAGCTCCGACCCTCGGGGTGCCTACGAGCAGTACTTC.

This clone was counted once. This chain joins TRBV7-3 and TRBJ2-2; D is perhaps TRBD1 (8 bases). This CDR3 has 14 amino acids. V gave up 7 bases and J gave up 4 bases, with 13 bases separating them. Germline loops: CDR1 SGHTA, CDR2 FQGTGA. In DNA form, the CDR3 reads TGTGCCAGCAAGGACAGGGAGGGCACCGGGGAGCTGTTTTTT. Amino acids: CASKDREGTGELFF.

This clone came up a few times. CDR3 sequence: CASSQEKRSLGGYTF. CDR3 DNA sequence: TGTGCCAGCAGCCAAGAAAAAAGGAGCCTTGGTGGCTACACCTTC. The chain recombines TRBV4-2 with TRBJ1-2; D not resolved. Germline lookup yields CDR1 LGHNA and CDR2 YNFKEQ. Trimming removed 0 bases at V and 7 bases at J, with 15 bases between. The CDR3 runs to 15 residues.

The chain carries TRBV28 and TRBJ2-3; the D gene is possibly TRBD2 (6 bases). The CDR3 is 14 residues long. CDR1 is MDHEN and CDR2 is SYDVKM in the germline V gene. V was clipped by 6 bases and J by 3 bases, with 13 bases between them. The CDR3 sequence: CASSDGTLTDTQYF. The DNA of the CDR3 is TGTGCCAGCAGCGACGGGACTTTGACAGATACGCAGTATTTT.

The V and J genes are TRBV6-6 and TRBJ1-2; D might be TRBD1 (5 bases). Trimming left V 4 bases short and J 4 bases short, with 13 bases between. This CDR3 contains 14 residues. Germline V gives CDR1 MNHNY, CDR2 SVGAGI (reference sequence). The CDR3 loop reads CASSLTGGFYGYTF. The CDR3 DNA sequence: TGTGCCAGCAGTTTAACGGGGGGATTCTATGGCTACACCTTC.

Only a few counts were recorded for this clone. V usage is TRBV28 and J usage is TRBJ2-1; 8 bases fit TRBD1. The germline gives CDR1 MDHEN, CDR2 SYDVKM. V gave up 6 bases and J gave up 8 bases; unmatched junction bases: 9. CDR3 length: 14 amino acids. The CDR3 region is CASRVTGTGHEQFF. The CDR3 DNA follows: TGTGCCAGCAGAGTAACCGGGACAGGTCATGAGCAGTTCTTC.

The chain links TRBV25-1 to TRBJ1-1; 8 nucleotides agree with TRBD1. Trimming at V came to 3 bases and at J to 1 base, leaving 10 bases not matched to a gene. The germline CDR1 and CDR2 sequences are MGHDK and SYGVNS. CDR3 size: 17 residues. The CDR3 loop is CASSDETGGRTNTEAFF. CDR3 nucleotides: TGTGCCAGCAGTGATGAAACAGGGGGACGGACGAACACTGAAGCTTTCTTT. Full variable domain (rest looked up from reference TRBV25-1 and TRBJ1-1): EADIYQTPRYLVIGTGKKITLECSQTMGHDKMYWYQQDPGMELHLIHYSYGVNSTEKGDLSSESTVSRIRTEHFPLTLESARPSHTSQYLCASSDETGGRTNTEAFFGQGTRLTVV.